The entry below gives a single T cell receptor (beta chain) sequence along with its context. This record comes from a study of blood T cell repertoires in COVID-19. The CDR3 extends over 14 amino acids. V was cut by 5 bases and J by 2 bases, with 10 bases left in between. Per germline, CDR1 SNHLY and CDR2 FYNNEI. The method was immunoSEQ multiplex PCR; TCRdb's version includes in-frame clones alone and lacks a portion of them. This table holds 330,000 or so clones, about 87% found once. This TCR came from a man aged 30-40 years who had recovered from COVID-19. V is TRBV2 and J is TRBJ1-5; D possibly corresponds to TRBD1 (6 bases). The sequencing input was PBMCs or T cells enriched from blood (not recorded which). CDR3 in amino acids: CASSQGGGNQPQHF. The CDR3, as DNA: TGTGCCAGCAGTCAAGGGGGGGGCAATCAGCCCCAGCATTTT.